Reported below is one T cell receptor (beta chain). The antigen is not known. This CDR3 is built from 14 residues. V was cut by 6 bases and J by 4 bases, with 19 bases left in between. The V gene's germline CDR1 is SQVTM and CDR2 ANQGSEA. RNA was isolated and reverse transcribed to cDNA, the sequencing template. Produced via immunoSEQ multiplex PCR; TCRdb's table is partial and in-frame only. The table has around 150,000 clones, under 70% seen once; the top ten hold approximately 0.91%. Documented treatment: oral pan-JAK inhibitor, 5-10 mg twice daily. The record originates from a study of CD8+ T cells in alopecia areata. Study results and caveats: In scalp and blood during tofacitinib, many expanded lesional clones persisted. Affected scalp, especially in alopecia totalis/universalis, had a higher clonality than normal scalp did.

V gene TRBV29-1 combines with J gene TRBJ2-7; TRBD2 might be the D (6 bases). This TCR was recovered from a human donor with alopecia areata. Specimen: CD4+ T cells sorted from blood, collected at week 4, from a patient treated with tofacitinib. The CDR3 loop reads CSVRAPGRRYEQYF. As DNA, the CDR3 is TGCAGCGTGAGGGCCCCAGGGAGGCGATACGAGCAGTACTTC.